This TCR beta chain derives from a study of blood T cell repertoires in COVID-19. V was clipped by 5 bases and J by 5 bases; unmatched bases: 3. Germline V gene lookup returns CDR1 SGDLS and CDR2 YYNGEE. There are 15 residues in the CDR3. Sequencing used immunoSEQ multiplex PCR; TCRdb keeps in-frame clones, though not all of them. The table records about 110,000 clones, approximately 84% of them present only once. Sequenced input: peripheral blood. The clonotype originates from a woman aged 55-69 years with acute or convalescent COVID-19. The rearrangement links TRBV9 to TRBJ1-6; 11 nucleotides agree with TRBD1. The CDR3 loop is CASSLGQGDNSPLHF. The CDR3 DNA sequence: TGTGCCAGCAGTCTGGGACAGGGGGATAATTCACCCCTCCACTTT.